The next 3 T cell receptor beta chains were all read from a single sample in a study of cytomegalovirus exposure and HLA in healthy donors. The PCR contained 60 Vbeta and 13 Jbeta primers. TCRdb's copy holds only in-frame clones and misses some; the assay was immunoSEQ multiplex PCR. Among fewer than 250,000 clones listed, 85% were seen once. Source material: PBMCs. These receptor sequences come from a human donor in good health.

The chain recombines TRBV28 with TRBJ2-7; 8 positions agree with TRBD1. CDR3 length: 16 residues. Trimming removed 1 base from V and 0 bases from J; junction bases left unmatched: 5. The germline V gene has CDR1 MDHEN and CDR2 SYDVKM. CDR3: CASSLFGTGPSYEQYF. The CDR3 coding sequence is TGTGCCAGCAGTTTATTCGGGACAGGCCCCTCCTACGAGCAGTACTTC.

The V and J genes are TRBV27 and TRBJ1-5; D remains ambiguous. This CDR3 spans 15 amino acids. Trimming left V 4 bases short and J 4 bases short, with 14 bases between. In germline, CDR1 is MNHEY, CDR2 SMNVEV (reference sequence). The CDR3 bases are TGTGCCAGCAGTTCCAAGGGAGGCGGGAATCAGCCCCAGCATTTT. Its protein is CASSSKGGGNQPQHF.

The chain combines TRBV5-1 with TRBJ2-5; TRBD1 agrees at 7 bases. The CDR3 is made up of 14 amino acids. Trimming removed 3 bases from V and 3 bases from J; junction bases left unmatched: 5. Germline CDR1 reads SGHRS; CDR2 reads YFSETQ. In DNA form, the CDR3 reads TGCGCCAGCAGCTCCCGGGACAGCAAAGAGACCCAGTACTTC. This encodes CASSSRDSKETQYF.